This T cell receptor beta chain was recovered during a study of graft-versus-host responses after intestinal transplantation. Study summary: Grafts were multivisceral, liver-intestinal, or isolated intestinal. Study-level points and caveats: Early post-transplant falls in HvG clones accompanied the peak levels of circulating GvH clones. Across patients carrying graft-donor T cell macrochimerism, allografts held high graft-versus-host to host-versus-graft clonal ratios.

About this clone itself: The target antigen is unknown.

Sequencing used immunoSEQ multiplex PCR; TCRdb keeps in-frame clones, though not all of them. The table has under 150,000 clones, around 93% seen once. Germline loops: CDR1 SNHLY, CDR2 FYNNEI. CDR3 length: 17 residues. The V and J ends lost 4 bases and 3 bases, in that order; junction bases with no gene match: 9. The V call is TRBV2, the J call TRBJ2-5; 12 bases fit TRBD2. The origin of this receptor is a human donor who received an intestinal transplant. The sequencing used unstimulated CD4+ T cells sorted from spleen or lymph node cells, collected before intestinal transplant. The DNA of the CDR3 is TGTGCCAGCAGTGTAGAGACTAGCGGGAGAGCAAAAGAGACCCAGTACTTC. The encoded protein is CASSVETSGRAKETQYF.